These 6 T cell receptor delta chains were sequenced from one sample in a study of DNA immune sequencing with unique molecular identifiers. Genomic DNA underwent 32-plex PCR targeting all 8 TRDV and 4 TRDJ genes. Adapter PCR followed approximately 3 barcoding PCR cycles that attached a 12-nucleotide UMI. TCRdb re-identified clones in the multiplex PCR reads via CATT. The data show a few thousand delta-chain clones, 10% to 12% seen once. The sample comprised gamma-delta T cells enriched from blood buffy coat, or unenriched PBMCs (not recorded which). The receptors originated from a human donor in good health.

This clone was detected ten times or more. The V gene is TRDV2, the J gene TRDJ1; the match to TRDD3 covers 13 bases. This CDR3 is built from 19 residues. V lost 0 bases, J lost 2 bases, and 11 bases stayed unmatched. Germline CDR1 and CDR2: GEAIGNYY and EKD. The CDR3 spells CACDTLTGGYAGETDKLIF. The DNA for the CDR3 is TGTGCCTGTGACACCCTTACTGGGGGATACGCGGGAGAAACCGATAAACTCATCTTT.

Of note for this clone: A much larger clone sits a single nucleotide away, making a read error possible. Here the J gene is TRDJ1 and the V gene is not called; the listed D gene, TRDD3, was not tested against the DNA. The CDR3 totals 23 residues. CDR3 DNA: TGTGCCTTCCGAGGGTACGGTAGGGGTACTGGGGGATATGACGCCCGGTACATCGATAAACTCATCTTT. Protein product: CAFRGYGRGTGGYDARYIDKLIF.

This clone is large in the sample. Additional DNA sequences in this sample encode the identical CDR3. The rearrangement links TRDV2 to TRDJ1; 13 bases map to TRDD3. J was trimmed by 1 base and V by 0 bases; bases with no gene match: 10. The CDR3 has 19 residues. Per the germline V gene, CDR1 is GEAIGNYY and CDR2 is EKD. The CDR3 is CACDTVPELGDTRTDKLIF. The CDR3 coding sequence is TGTGCCTGTGACACCGTCCCAGAACTGGGGGATACGCGCACCGATAAACTCATCTTT.

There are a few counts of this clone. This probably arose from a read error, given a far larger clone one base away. CDR3 coding DNA: TGTGCCTGTGACACCCTTGTAGTGGGGAATACTGACCCCGGGAATAAACTCATCTTT. Protein: CACDTLVVGNTDPGNKLIF. The V gene is TRDV2, the J gene TRDJ1; perhaps TRDD3 as D (5 bases). V was cut by 0 bases and J by 6 bases, with 28 bases left in between. Germline CDR1 is GEAIGNYY and CDR2 is EKD. CDR3 length: 19 residues.

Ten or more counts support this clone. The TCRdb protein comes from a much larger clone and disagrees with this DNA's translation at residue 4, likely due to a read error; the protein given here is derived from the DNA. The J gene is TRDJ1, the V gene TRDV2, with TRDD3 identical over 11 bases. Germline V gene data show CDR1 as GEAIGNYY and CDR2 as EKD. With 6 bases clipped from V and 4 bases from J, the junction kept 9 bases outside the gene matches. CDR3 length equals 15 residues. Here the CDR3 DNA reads TGTGCCTGTACCCAACTGGGGGATAGGGACGATAAACTCATCTTT. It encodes CACTQLGDRDDKLIF.

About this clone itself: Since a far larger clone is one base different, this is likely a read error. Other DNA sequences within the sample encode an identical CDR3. CDR3 nucleotides: TGTGCCTGTGACTCACTTCCCTATGGGGATACCACCGATAAACTCATCTTT. This translates into CACDSLPYGDTTDKLIF. This chain links TRDV2 with TRDJ1; 8 bases agree with TRDD3. The CDR3 is 17 residues long. CDR1 and CDR2 from the germline V gene are GEAIGNYY and EKD. V lost 3 bases to trimming and J lost 1 base; unmatched junction nucleotides: 12.